This entry lists 8 T cell receptor beta chains sequenced from one sample in a study of cytomegalovirus exposure and HLA in healthy donors. The data were produced by immunoSEQ multiplex PCR, yet TCRdb's version contains in-frame clones alone and is incomplete. This sample has more than 70,000 clones, with almost 97% found just once. The source material was PBMCs. The receptors were sampled from a young man in good health and CMV-seropositive.

The chain recombines TRBV5-1 with TRBJ2-1; 7 nucleotides agree with TRBD2. Trimming cost V 1 base and J 0 bases; bases outside gene matches: 4. The CDR3 is 16 residues long. In germline, CDR1 is SGHRS, CDR2 YFSETQ. The CDR3 DNA reads as TGCGCCAGCAGCTTGCAAGGCGGGAGCTCCTACAATGAGCAGTTCTTC. Encoded protein: CASSLQGGSSYNEQFF.

The gene calls are TRBV28 and TRBJ1-2; D not resolved. The CDR3 loop spans 13 amino acids. Between the trimmed V and J ends, which lost 1 base and 4 bases, there was a span of 7 bases. Germline V gives CDR1 MDHEN, CDR2 SYDVKM. The CDR3 is CASSLSQRYGYTF. The CDR3 DNA sequence: TGTGCCAGCAGTTTATCCCAGCGCTATGGCTACACCTTC.

The rearrangement joins TRBV4-1 to TRBJ2-3, with TRBD1 matching over 8 bases. Germline V CDR1 and CDR2: MGHRA, YSYEKL. Trimming removed 1 base from V and 2 bases from J; junction bases left unmatched: 8. The CDR3 loop spans 17 amino acids. Here the CDR3 reads CASSQGQGRSFTDTQYF. In nucleotides, the CDR3 is TGCGCCAGCAGCCAAGGACAGGGGCGATCATTCACAGATACGCAGTATTTT.

The chain has TRBV5-1 and TRBJ2-3; 12 nucleotides align to TRBD2. The germline gives CDR1 SGHRS, CDR2 YFSETQ. This CDR3 region has 16 residues. J lost 2 bases, V lost 4 bases, and 5 bases had no gene match. The DNA for the CDR3 is TGCGCCAGCAGCCCAGGACTAGCGGGGTCCACAGATACGCAGTATTTT. It specifies CASSPGLAGSTDTQYF.

This chain uses TRBV11-3 with TRBJ2-3, with a weak D call TRBD2 (5 bases). This CDR3 spans 15 amino acids. Germline V CDR1 and CDR2: SGHNT, YENEEA. Trimming left V 5 bases short and J 0 bases short, with 12 bases between. The CDR3 coding sequence is TGTGCCAGCAGCCTGGGTGGCGGGAGCACAGATACGCAGTATTTT. Translation gives CASSLGGGSTDTQYF.

In its sample, this clone was seen once. The chain uses TRBV12-5 and TRBJ1-2; 7 nucleotides match TRBD1. The CDR3 is made up of 16 amino acids. Trimming cost V 6 bases and J 8 bases; bases outside gene matches: 18. Germline V lookup: CDR1 LGHNT, CDR2 FRNRAP. In DNA form, the CDR3 reads TGTGCTAGTGGGTTCCAAACAGGGGAGAATGCCAAAGGCTACACCTTC. Translating gives CASGFQTGENAKGYTF.

V gene TRBV7-9 combines with J gene TRBJ2-1; 8 bases fit TRBD2. Trimming took 5 bases from V and 3 from J; bases not matched to a gene: 6. Germline V gene lookup returns CDR1 SEHNR and CDR2 FQNEAQ (reference sequence). This CDR3 spans 15 amino acids. The CDR3 DNA sequence: TGTGCCAGCAGCACAAGCGGGACTAGCTACAATGAGCAGTTCTTC. Translating gives CASSTSGTSYNEQFF.

In this sample, this clone turned up a few times. This chain connects TRBV4-1 to TRBJ1-4; 10 bases fit TRBD1. V dropped 2 bases and J dropped 8; count of bases not matched to a gene: 8. The V gene's germline CDR1 is MGHRA and CDR2 YSYEKL. The CDR3 loop spans 16 amino acids. In DNA form, the CDR3 reads TGCGCCAGCAGCCAATCCCGACAGGGGGCTAGGGAAAAACTGTTTTTT. Translation gives CASSQSRQGAREKLFF.